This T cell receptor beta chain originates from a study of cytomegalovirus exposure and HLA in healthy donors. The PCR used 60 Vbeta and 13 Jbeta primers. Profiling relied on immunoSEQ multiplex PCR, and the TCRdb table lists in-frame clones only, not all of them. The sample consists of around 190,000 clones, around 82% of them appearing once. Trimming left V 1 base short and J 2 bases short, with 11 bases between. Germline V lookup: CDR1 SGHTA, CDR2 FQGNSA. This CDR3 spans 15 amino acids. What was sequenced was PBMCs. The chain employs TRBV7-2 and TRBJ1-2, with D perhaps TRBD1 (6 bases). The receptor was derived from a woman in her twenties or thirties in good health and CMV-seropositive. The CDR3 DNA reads TGTGCCAGCAGCTTAGAAAACAGGGAAAACTATGGCTACACCTTC. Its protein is CASSLENRENYGYTF.